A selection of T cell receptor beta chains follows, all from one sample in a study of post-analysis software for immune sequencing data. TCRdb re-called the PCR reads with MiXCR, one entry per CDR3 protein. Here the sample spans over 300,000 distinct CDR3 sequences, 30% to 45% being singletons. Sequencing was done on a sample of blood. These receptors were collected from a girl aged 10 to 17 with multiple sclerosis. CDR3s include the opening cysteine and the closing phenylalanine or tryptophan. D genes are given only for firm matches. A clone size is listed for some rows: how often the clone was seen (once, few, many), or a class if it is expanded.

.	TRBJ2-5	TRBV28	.	TGTGCCAGCAGGCGGGGTTTTGGGACCCAGTACTTC	CASRRGFGTQYF
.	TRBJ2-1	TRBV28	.	TGTGCCAGCAGTCCACAGGGCCGGGGCAATGAGCAGTTCTTC	CASSPQGRGNEQFF
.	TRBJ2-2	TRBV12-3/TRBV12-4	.	TGTGCCACCAAGCCGCAGGGCAGGGACACCGGGGAGCTGTTTTTT	CATKPQGRDTGELFF
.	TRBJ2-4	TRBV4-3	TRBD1	TGCGCCAGCAGCCACTTACGACAGGGATTTGGGGCCAAAAACATTCAGTACTTC	CASSHLRQGFGAKNIQYF
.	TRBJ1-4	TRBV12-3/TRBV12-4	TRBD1	TGTGCCAGCAGCTCACAGGGGGAAAAACTGTTTTTT	CASSSQGEKLFF
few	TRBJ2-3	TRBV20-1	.	TGCAGTGCCTCCGGACAGAGCACAGATACGCAGTATTTT	CSASGQSTDTQYF
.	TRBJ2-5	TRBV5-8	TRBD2	TGTGCCAGCAGCCGGGGACTAGCGGGGAAAGAGACCCAGTACTTC	CASSRGLAGKETQYF
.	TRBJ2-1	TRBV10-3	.	TGTGCCATCAGTGAGTCGAAACGGGGCAGGGCGGCAGATGAGCAGTTCTTC	CAISESKRGRAADEQFF
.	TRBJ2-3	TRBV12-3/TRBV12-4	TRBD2	TGTGCCAGCAGTTTTGGAGACGGGGGGTCCACAGATACGCAGTATTTT	CASSFGDGGSTDTQYF
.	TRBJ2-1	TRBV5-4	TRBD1	TGTGCCAGCAAAACACCGGGACAGGGTTACAATGAGCAGTTCTTC	CASKTPGQGYNEQFF
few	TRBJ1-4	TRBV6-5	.	TGTGCCAGCAGTTACAGAGACAGAGCGAATGAAAAACTGTTTTTT	CASSYRDRANEKLFF